The 23 T cell receptor beta chains listed next were all sequenced from one sample in a study of regulatory T cells in long-lasting Graves disease. According to the study, TCR beta libraries were built with iRepertoire HTBI primers and CDR3-region Arm-PCR. A single record per CDR3 protein comes from TCRdb applying MiXCR to the multiplex PCR reads. Of about 470,000 distinct CDR3 sequences listed, roughly 21% are singletons. As for time point: persistent/refractory GD, antithyroid drugs over 5 years with positive TRAb. The authors made the TCR library using RNA they extracted from PBMCs. Sample: peripheral blood mononuclear cells (PBMCs), taken when the disease was refractory, from a patient treated with antithyroid drugs. The receptors were gathered from a female donor with Graves disease.

This clonotype has at least ten counts. This sequence joins TRBV12-3 or TRBV12-4 and TRBJ2-5, with D possibly TRBD2 on 5 matching bases. The ends were cut back, 5 bases at V and 7 bases at J, with 20 bases in the middle. This CDR3 has 15 amino acids. DNA for the CDR3: TGTGCCAGCAGTCACACCCGTCTGGTACGGGGGACCCAGTACTTC. It translates to CASSHTRLVRGTQYF.

The chain has TRBV24-1 and TRBJ2-2; D remains ambiguous. The V end lost 7 bases, the J end lost 4 bases, and 9 bases lay between the germline ends. CDR1 and CDR2 (germline): KGHDR, SFDVKD. The CDR3 contains 13 residues. CDR3 coding DNA: TGTGCCACCAGGGCCTCCCTCACCGGGGAGCTGTTTTTT. As protein: CATRASLTGELFF.

This clonotype was seen once. V is TRBV12-3 or TRBV12-4 and J is TRBJ2-1, with a tentative D call TRBD1 (6 bases). The germline V and J ends were trimmed by 6 bases and 3 bases, with 18 bases remaining between them. The CDR3 loop spans 16 amino acids. CDR3 protein: CASRENTGIDYNEQFF. For the CDR3, the DNA is TGTGCCAGCAGGGAAAACACAGGGATCGACTACAATGAGCAGTTCTTC.

This clonotype was counted a few times. Here the CDR3 reads CASSVGSGLYGYTF. The CDR3 DNA follows: TGTGCCAGCAGCGTAGGGTCAGGGCTCTATGGCTACACCTTC. The chain combines TRBV9 with TRBJ1-2, with D perhaps matching TRBD1 (5 bases). The germline CDR1 and CDR2 sequences are SGDLS and YYNGEE. Trimming left V 0 bases short and J 4 bases short, with 10 bases between. The CDR3 extends over 14 amino acids.

The sample holds many counts of this clonotype. This chain joins TRBV12-5 and TRBJ2-7, with 13 bases that match TRBD2. This CDR3 region has 15 residues. Germline V gene sequence: CDR1 LGHNT, CDR2 FRNRAP. Germline trimming cut 7 bases from V and 5 bases from J; bases unmatched to any gene: 8. In DNA form, the CDR3 reads TGTGCTAGTGCCCTTGAGGGACTAGCGGGAAACGAGCAGTACTTC. It is translated as CASALEGLAGNEQYF.

This clonotype came up many times. The chain links TRBV29-1 to TRBJ2-7, with TRBD2 matching 7 bases. V shed 4 bases, J shed 1 base, and the junction held 4 bases outside the gene matches. CDR1 and CDR2 (germline): SQVTM, ANQGSEA. CDR3 size: 13 residues. The CDR3: CSVALGLSYEQYF. CDR3 nucleotide sequence: TGCAGCGTTGCTCTGGGACTATCCTACGAGCAGTACTTC.

This clonotype was detected ten times or more. Written as DNA, the CDR3 is TGTGCCAGCAGTTTGGCAGCCTCGATTTATGGCTACACCTTC. Protein sequence: CASSLAASIYGYTF. The rearrangement links TRBV12-3 or TRBV12-4 to TRBJ1-2; D is uncertain. The V end lost 3 bases, the J end lost 5 bases, and 13 bases lay between the germline ends. This CDR3 has 14 amino acids.

In this sample, this clonotype turned up many times. V and J are TRBV3-1 and TRBJ2-7; TRBD2 might be the D (7 bases). This CDR3 region has 14 residues. The germline gives CDR1 LGHDT, CDR2 YNNKEL (reference sequence). Trimming stripped 8 bases from V and 6 bases from J, with 20 bases between. The CDR3 bases are TGTGCCAGCGGGGGGCTAGCGGCACCTTCCGAGCAGTACTTC. It is translated as CASGGLAAPSEQYF.

This clonotype occurred many times. CDR3 nucleotides: TGTGCCAGCAGCCTCCACAGCGGACAGGAGGAGACCCAGTACTTC. It encodes CASSLHSGQEETQYF. The rearrangement links TRBV7-9 to TRBJ2-5, with 7 nucleotides matching TRBD1. The germline CDR1 and CDR2 sequences are SEHNR and FQNEAQ (reference sequence). This CDR3 contains 15 residues. Trimming removed 5 bases from V and 5 bases from J; junction bases left unmatched: 11.

The rearrangement links TRBV5-1 to TRBJ2-2; D call uncertain. Germline V CDR1 and CDR2: SGHRS, YFSETQ. The V end lost 7 bases, the J end lost 0 bases, and 13 bases lay between the germline ends. CDR3 size: 15 residues. The CDR3 loop is CASQDWESNTGELFF. CDR3 DNA: TGCGCCAGCCAAGACTGGGAATCGAACACCGGGGAGCTGTTTTTT.

This clonotype was seen only a few times. The genes are TRBV29-1 and TRBJ1-4, with D uncertain. Germline CDR1 and CDR2: SQVTM and ANQGSEA. CDR3 length: 13 residues. V was cut by 4 bases and J by 6 bases, with 12 bases left in between. In nucleotides, the CDR3 is TGCAGCGTTGCCGGGAACGTATATGAAAAACTGTTTTTT. This codes for CSVAGNVYEKLFF.

The chain has TRBV30 and TRBJ2-7; tentatively, D is TRBD1 or TRBD2 (6 bases each). V lost 5 bases and J lost 2, with 10 bases in between. The V gene's germline CDR1 is GTSNPN and CDR2 SVGIG (reference sequence). There are 12 residues in the CDR3. The CDR3 DNA sequence: TGTGCCTGGGCTAGGGGGGCCTACGAGCAGTACTTC. This sequence encodes CAWARGAYEQYF.

The rearrangement uses TRBV5-1 and TRBJ1-6; D might be TRBD1 (6 bases). V was trimmed by 0 bases and J by 8 bases, leaving 12 bases between them. The CDR3 is 15 residues long. CDR1 and CDR2 (germline): SGHRS, YFSETQ. The CDR3 nucleotides are TGCGCCAGCAGCTTGGTGGGACACAGTTATTCACCCCTCCACTTT. Protein sequence: CASSLVGHSYSPLHF.

This clonotype was observed many times. This chain connects TRBV11-2 to TRBJ2-7; D may be TRBD2 (5 bases). Trimming left V 5 bases short and J 5 bases short, with 10 bases between. CDR1 is SGHAT and CDR2 is FQNNGV in the germline V gene. CDR3 length: 12 amino acids. The CDR3 is CASSTGWHEQYF. Written as DNA, the CDR3 is TGTGCCAGCAGCACGGGGTGGCACGAGCAGTACTTC.

This clonotype was seen a handful of times. This likely comes from a read error, as the CDR3 has no conserved phenylalanine or tryptophan at its end. V gene TRBV2 combines with J gene TRBJ1-1, with D hard to call. This CDR3 contains 14 residues. Trimming took off 7 bases at V and 4 bases at J, with 16 bases between the two ends. The germline gives CDR1 SNHLY, CDR2 FYNNEI. This chain's CDR3 is CASKSPGRGTEAFL. The CDR3 DNA reads as TGTGCCAGCAAGTCCCCCGGGAGAGGCACTGAAGCTTTCCTT.

In regard to this clonotype: This could be a read error, since a much larger clone is one nucleotide away. This chain uses TRBV6-1 with TRBJ2-7; no clear D. V lost 6 bases, J lost 0 bases, and 18 bases lay in between. The CDR3 runs to 16 residues. Germline V lookup: CDR1 MNHNS, CDR2 SASEGT. As DNA, the CDR3 is TGTGCCAGCAGGCCCCTTTTTTCAGGCACCTCCTACGAGCAGTACTTC. It encodes CASRPLFSGTSYEQYF.

This clonotype is a singleton in its sample. The chain is built from TRBV12-3 or TRBV12-4 and TRBJ2-5, with 7 bases that match TRBD1. The DNA matches TRBJ2-1 better at its end, which makes the J call doubtful. The CDR3 totals 16 residues. CDR3 in amino acids: CASSLRGGLVYNEQFF. In nucleotides, the CDR3 is TGTGCCAGCAGTTTAAGAGGGGGCCTAGTTTACAATGAGCAGTTCTTC.

This sequence joins TRBV13 and TRBJ2-7; D unclear. This CDR3 contains 12 residues. Germline loops: CDR1 PRHDT, CDR2 FYEKMQ (reference sequence). V lost 4 bases, J lost 7 bases, and 11 bases lay in between. The CDR3 sequence: CASSSYGREQYF. Written as DNA, the CDR3 is TGTGCCAGCAGCTCCTACGGACGGGAGCAGTACTTC.

The chain carries TRBV27 and TRBJ2-5; 7 nucleotides agree with TRBD2. The CDR3 consists of 14 residues. V gave up 5 bases and J gave up 5 bases; unmatched junction bases: 8. The germline gives CDR1 MNHEY, CDR2 SMNVEV (reference sequence). CDR3 bases: TGTGCCAGCAGTGAGCGGGGCGCCTGGGAGACCCAGTACTTC. Amino acid sequence: CASSERGAWETQYF.

This sequence joins TRBV7-2 and TRBJ2-1; 9 nucleotides align to TRBD2. Germline V gene sequence: CDR1 SGHTA, CDR2 FQGNSA. This CDR3 spans 16 amino acids. The junction had 1 base not matched to a gene; V was cut back by 1 base and J by 0 bases. CDR3 nucleotides: TGTGCCAGCAGCTTAGAGACTAGCGGCTCCTACAATGAGCAGTTCTTC. It is translated as CASSLETSGSYNEQFF.

The count of this clonotype is one. In nucleotides, the CDR3 is TGTGCCAGCAGTCAACTACAGGACAATGAGCAGTTCTTC. Its translation is CASSQLQDNEQFF. The V gene is TRBV12-3 or TRBV12-4, the J gene TRBJ2-1, with D possibly matching TRBD1 (5 bases). V lost 5 bases and J lost 5, with 10 bases in between. The CDR3 covers 13 residues.

This clonotype was counted a few times. This rearrangement joins TRBV7-9 to TRBJ1-2; 8 nucleotides align to TRBD1. There are 16 residues in the CDR3. V lost 5 bases to trimming and J lost 3 bases; unmatched junction nucleotides: 11. Looked up from germline, CDR1 is SEHNR and CDR2 is FQNEAQ (reference sequence). Here the CDR3 DNA reads TGTGCCAGCAGCCAGACAGGGGATAGGGCCTACTATGGCTACACCTTC. Its translation is CASSQTGDRAYYGYTF.

This clonotype came up many times. This chain connects TRBV7-8 to TRBJ1-1; TRBD1 aligns across 10 bases. Germline CDR1 is SGHVS and CDR2 is FQNEAQ. The CDR3 has 15 residues. V was clipped by 5 bases and J by 5 bases; unmatched bases: 8. CDR3 sequence (DNA): TGTGCCAGCAGCCCCCCGGGACAGGGGTGGACTGAAGCTTTCTTT. Its translation: CASSPPGQGWTEAFF.